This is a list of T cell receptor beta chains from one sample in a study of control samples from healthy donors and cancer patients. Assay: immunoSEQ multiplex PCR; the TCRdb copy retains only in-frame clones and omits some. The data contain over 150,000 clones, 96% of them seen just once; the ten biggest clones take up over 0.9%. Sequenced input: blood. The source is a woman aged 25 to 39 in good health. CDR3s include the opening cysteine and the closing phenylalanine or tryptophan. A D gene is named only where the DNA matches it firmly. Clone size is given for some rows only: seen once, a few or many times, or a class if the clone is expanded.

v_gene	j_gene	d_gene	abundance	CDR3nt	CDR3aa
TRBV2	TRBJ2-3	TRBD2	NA	TGTGCCAGCAGTGAAGGGACTAGCGGGACCGATACGCAGTATTTT	CASSEGTSGTDTQYF
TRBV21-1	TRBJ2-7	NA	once	TGTGCCAGCAGCAAAGTTCCCAGCTACGAGCAGTACTTC	CASSKVPSYEQYF
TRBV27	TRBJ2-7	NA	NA	TGTGCCAGCAGTTTTTTCGACAGCCTCTACGAGCAGTACTTC	CASSFFDSLYEQYF
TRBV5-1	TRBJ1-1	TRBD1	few	TGCGCCAGCAGCTTGGAGGGACAGACTAGAAACACTGAAGCTTTCTTT	CASSLEGQTRNTEAFF
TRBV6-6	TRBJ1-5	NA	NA	TGTGCCAGCAGTTACCGGGCGAGCAATCAGCCCCAGCATTTT	CASSYRASNQPQHF
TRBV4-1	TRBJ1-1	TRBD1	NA	TGCGCCAGCAGTCAGGACAGGGCGGACACTGAAGCTTTCTTT	CASSQDRADTEAFF
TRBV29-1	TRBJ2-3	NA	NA	TGCAGCGTTGGTAGGGGCCGGGGAACAGATACGCAGTATTTT	CSVGRGRGTDTQYF
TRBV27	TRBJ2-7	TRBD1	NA	TGTGCCAGCAGTCCCGGGACAGCGAAGAACGAGCAGTACTTC	CASSPGTAKNEQYF
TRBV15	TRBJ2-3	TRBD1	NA	TGTGCCACCAGCGCAAGGACAGGGAGGATCGCAGATACGCAGTATTTT	CATSARTGRIADTQYF
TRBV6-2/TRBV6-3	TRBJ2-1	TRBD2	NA	TGTGCCAGCAGTTATTCAGGACTAGCGGGTTACAATGAGCAGTTCTTC	CASSYSGLAGYNEQFF
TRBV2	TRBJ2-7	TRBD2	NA	TGTGCCAGCAGTGAGAGGGAGCGGGGGTGGCTCTCCGAGCAGTACTTC	CASSERERGWLSEQYF
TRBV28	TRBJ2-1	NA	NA	TGTGCCAGCGAGGGGCCGGCAGGCTTAGGGGAGCAGTTCTTC	CASEGPAGLGEQFF
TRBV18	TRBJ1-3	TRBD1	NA	TGTGCCAGCTCACCTTACAGGGGCGACTCTGGAAACACCATATATTTT	CASSPYRGDSGNTIYF
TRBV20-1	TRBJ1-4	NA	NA	TGCAGTGCTAGGAAACAAGAAAAACTGTTTTTT	CSARKQEKLFF
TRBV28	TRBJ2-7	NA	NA	TGTGCCAGCAGGAGACATGAAACATACTACGAGCAGTACTTC	CASRRHETYYEQYF
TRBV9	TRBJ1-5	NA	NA	TGTGCCAGCAGCCGCACGAGCAATCAGCCCCAGCATTTT	CASSRTSNQPQHF
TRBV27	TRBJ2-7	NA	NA	TGTGCCAGCAGTTTATCGGTCGGTTCCTACGAGCAGTACTTC	CASSLSVGSYEQYF
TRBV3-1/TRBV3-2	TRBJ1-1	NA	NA	TGTGCCAGCAGCTCTAATGGGGCTCTTTCTACTGAAGCTTTCTTT	CASSSNGALSTEAFF
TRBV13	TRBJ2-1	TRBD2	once	TGTGCCAGCAGATACGGACTAGCGGGAGGGCCTGAGCAGTTCTTC	CASRYGLAGGPEQFF
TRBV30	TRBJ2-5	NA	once	TGTGCCTGGAGTGTAGGATTGGTGACCCAGTACTTC	CAWSVGLVTQYF
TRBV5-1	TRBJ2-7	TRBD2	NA	TGCGCCAGCAGCTTGGCGACTAGCGGGTATTCCTACGAGCAGTACTTC	CASSLATSGYSYEQYF
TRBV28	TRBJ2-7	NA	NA	TGTGCCAGCAGTTTCGGTCTCTACGAGCAGTACTTC	CASSFGLYEQYF
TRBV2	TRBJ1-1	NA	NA	TGTGCCAGCAGTGAATGGGTGGGACCGGTGAACACTGAAGCTTTCTTT	CASSEWVGPVNTEAFF
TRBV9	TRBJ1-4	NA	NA	TGTGCCAGCAGCTCCCCCTGGGACTCTAGGGGTGAAAAACTGTTTTTT	CASSSPWDSRGEKLFF
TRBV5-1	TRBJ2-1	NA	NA	TGCGCCAGCAGCTACCTGAATGAGCAGTTCTTC	CASSYLNEQFF
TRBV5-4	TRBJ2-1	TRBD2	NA	TGTGCCAGCAGCGGTAGCGGGGCTGGGAATGAGCAGTTCTTC	CASSGSGAGNEQFF
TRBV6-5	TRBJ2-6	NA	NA	TGTGCCAGCAGTCGAGATTCGGGGGCCAACGTCCTGACTTTC	CASSRDSGANVLTF
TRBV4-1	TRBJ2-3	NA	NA	TGCGCCAGCAGCCAAGAAACAAGCACAGATACGCAGTATTTT	CASSQETSTDTQYF
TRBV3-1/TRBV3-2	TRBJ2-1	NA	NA	TGTGCCAGCAGCCGGGGTCCGCCTGGACTGGGGTATGAGCAGTTCTTC	CASSRGPPGLGYEQFF
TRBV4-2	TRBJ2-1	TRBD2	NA	TGTGCCAGCAGCCAAGTACTAGCGGGGGGCCTCACTATCTACAATGAGCAGTTCTTC	CASSQVLAGGLTIYNEQFF
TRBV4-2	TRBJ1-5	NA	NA	TGTGCCAGCAGCCATCAAGACGCGAGCAATCAGCCCCAGCATTTT	CASSHQDASNQPQHF
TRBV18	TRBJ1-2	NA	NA	TGTGCCAGCTCACCAGGACAAAACTATGGCTACACCTTC	CASSPGQNYGYTF
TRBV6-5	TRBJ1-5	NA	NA	TGTGCCAGCGGAATATCGTATCAGCCCCAGCATTTT	CASGISYQPQHF
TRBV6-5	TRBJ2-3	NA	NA	TGTGCCAGCACCCCTTCGGTAGGGGCAGATACGCAGTATTTT	CASTPSVGADTQYF
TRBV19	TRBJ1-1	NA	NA	TGTGCCAGTACTAGACCAGATACTGAAGCTTTCTTT	CASTRPDTEAFF
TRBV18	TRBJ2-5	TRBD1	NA	TGTGCCAGCTCACCCGAGGACAGGATCCAAGAGACCCAGTACTTC	CASSPEDRIQETQYF
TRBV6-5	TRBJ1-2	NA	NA	TGTGCCAGCAGTTACTCAGGGTTTAACTATGGCTACACCTTC	CASSYSGFNYGYTF
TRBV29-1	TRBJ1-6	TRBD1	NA	TGCAGCGTGAGAGCAGGGGGCCGAAATTCACCCCTCCACTTT	CSVRAGGRNSPLHF
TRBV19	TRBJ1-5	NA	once	TGTGCCAGTAGCCTCGTCGGGGGCAATCAGCCCCAGCATTTT	CASSLVGGNQPQHF
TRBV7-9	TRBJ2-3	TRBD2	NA	TGTGCCAGCAGCTTAAGTCTTGCGGGAGGGGTTGATACGCAGTATTTT	CASSLSLAGGVDTQYF
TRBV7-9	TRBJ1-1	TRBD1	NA	TGTGCCAGCAGCTTGGGACAGCCTGAAGCTTTCTTT	CASSLGQPEAFF
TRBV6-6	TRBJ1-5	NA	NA	TGTGCCAGCAGTTACCGCGGAGTAAGACAGCCCCAGCATTTT	CASSYRGVRQPQHF
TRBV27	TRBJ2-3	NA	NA	TGTGCCAGCAGTTTATCGAAAACTCCATATACGCAGTATTTT	CASSLSKTPYTQYF
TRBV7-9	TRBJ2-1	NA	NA	TGTGCCAGCAGCTTAGGGGCGTTTATCTACAATGAGCAGTTCTTC	CASSLGAFIYNEQFF
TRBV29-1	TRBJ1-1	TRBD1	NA	TGCAGCGTAGGCCGGACAGGGGGGGCTGAAGCTTTCTTT	CSVGRTGGAEAFF
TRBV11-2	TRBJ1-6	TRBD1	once	TGTGCCAGCAGTACAATACAGGGGGCAAATTCACCCCTCCACTTT	CASSTIQGANSPLHF
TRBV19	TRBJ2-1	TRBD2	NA	TGTGCCAGTAGAGCGGGACTAGCGGGGGGAGATACCTACAATGAGCAGTTCTTC	CASRAGLAGGDTYNEQFF
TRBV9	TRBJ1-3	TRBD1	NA	TGTGCCAGCAGCATCGACAGGGTTTCTGGAAACACCATATATTTT	CASSIDRVSGNTIYF